This T cell receptor (beta chain) was recovered during a study of shared clonotypes between healthy human individuals. Findings and caveats of the study: Sharing across four donors was highest in naive CD4 (around 5%) and lowest in memory CD8 (roughly 0.4%). Among donors, sharing of clonotypes was expected to be affected by sequencing depth.

With regard to this clone: The target antigen is unknown.

The repertoire was sequenced with immunoSEQ multiplex PCR; TCRdb's copy has only in-frame clones and lacks some. Of almost 750,000 clones in the sample, 55% to 80% are singletons; the top ten hold under 2%. This CDR3 is built from 15 residues. In germline, CDR1 is KGHSH, CDR2 LQKENI. V was pared by 1 base and J by 2 bases, with 1 base of the junction left unmatched. The authors divided CD4+ cells into CD45RA+ naive and CD45RA-negative memory subsets. V and J are TRBV18 and TRBJ2-1; 8 bases are a match to TRBD2. The TCR was taken from a young woman in good health. Sequenced material: memory CD4+ T cells sorted from blood. Subset meaning: CD45RA-negative fraction. CDR3 DNA sequence: TGTGCCAGCTCACCACGGACTAGCACCTACAATGAGCAGTTCTTC. As protein: CASSPRTSTYNEQFF.